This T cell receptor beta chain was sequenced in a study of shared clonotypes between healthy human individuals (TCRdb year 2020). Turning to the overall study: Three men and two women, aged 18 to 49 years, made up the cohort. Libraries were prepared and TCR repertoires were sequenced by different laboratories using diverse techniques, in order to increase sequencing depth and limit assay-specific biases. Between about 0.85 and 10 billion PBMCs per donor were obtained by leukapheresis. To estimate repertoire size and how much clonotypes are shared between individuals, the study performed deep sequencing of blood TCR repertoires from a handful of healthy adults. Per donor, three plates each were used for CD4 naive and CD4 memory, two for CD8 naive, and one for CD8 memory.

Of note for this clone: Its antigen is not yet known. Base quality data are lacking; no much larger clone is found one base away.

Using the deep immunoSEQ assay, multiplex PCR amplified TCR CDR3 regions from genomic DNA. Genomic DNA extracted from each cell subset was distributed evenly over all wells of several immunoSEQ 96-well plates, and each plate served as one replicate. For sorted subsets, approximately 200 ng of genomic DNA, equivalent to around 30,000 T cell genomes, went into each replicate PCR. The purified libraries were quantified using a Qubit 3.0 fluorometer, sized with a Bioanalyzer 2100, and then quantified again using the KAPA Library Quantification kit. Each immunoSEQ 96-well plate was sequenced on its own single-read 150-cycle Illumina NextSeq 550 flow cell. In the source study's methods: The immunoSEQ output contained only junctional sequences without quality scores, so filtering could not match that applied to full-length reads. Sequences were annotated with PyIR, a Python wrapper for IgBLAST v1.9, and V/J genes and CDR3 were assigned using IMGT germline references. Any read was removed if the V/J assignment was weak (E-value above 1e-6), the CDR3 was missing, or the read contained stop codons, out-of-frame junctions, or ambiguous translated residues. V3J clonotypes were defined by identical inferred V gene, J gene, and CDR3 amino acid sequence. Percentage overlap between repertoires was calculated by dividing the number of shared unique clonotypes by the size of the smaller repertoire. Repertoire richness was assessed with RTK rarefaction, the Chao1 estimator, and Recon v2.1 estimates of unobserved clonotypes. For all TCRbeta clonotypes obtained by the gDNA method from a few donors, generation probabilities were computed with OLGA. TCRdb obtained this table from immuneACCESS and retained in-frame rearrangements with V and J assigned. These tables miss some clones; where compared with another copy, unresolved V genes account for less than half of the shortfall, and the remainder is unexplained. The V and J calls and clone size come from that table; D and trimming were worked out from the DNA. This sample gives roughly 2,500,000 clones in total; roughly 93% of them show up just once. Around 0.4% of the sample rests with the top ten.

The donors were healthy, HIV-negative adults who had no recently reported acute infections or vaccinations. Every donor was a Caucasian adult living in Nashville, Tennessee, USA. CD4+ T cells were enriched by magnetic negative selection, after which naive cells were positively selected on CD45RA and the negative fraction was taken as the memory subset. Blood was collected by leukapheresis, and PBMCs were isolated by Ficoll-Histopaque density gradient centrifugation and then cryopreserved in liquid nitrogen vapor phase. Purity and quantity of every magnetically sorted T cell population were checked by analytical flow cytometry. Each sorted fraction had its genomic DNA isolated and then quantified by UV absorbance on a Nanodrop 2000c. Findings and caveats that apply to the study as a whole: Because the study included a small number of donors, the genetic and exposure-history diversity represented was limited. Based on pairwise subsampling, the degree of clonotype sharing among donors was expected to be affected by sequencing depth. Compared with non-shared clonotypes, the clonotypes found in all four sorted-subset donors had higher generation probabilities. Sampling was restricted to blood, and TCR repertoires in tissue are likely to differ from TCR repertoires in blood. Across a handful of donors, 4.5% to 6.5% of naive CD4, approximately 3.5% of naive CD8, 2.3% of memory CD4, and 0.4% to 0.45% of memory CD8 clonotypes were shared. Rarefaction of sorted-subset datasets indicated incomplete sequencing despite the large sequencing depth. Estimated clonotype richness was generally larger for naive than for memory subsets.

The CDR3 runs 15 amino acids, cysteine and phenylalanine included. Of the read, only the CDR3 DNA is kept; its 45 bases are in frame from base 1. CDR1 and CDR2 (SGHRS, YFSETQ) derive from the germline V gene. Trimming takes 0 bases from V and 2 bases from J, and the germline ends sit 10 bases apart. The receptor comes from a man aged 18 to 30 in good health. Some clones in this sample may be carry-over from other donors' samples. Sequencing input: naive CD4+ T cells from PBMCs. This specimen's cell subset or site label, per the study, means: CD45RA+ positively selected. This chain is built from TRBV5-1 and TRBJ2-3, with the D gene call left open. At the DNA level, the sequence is TGCGCCAGCAGCTTGGGGCAGCAATACACAGATACGCAGTATTTT. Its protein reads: CASSLGQQYTDTQYF. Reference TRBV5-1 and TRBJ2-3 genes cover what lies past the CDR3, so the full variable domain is KAGVTQTPRYLIKTRGQQVTLSCSPISGHRSVSWYQQTPGQGLQFLFEYFSETQRNKGNFPGRFSGRQFSNSRSEMNVSTLELGDSALYLCASSLGQQYTDTQYFGPGTRLTVL.